Shown below are 26 T cell receptor beta chains from a single sample sequenced in a study of beta chain features in type 1 diabetes. TCRB transcripts that were expressed got sequenced, as all of the isolated RNA had been reverse transcribed. Generated by immunoSEQ multiplex PCR, the TCRdb table keeps only in-frame clones and is missing some. The data show under 800,000 clones, about 14% seen once. Sequencing was done on a sample of naive CD4+ T cells from blood. The receptor set was obtained from a man aged 18 to 29 in good health.

About this clone: One end of the junction does not line up with germline, which may come from a read error. The rearrangement links TRBV7-2 to TRBJ2-7; D possibly corresponds to TRBD2 (5 bases). Germline V gene sequence: CDR1 SGHTA, CDR2 FQGNSA. CDR3 length equals 11 residues. Written as DNA, the CDR3 is TGTGCCAGCAGCGTAGCGTTCGAGCAGTACTTC. Translated, it gives CASSVAFEQYF.

This clone turned up a few times. This chain joins TRBV2 and TRBJ2-5; a possible D gene is TRBD1 (5 bases). The CDR3 length is 18 residues. Trimming left V 1 base short and J 2 bases short, with 20 bases between. The germline gives CDR1 SNHLY, CDR2 FYNNEI. The CDR3: CASSEEAPGKTRQETQYF. CDR3 DNA sequence: TGTGCCAGCAGTGAAGAGGCGCCAGGGAAAACAAGACAAGAGACCCAGTACTTC.

The V and J genes are TRBV29-1 and TRBJ2-7, with D tentatively TRBD1 (6 bases). Germline V gene sequence: CDR1 SQVTM, CDR2 ANQGSEA. The CDR3 is made up of 14 amino acids. V was clipped by 4 bases and J by 3 bases, with 16 bases between them. In nucleotides, the CDR3 is TGCAGCGTTGGCTTCGACAGGTATGGCTACGAGCAGTACTTC. Translating it yields CSVGFDRYGYEQYF.

This clone occurred a few times. The chain links TRBV7-9 to TRBJ2-1; D is possibly TRBD1 (5 bases). The CDR3 length is 16 residues. Trimming shortened V by 5 bases and J by 0 bases, and 14 bases separated the two germline ends. Germline CDR1 is SEHNR and CDR2 is FQNEAQ (reference sequence). As DNA, the CDR3 is TGTGCCAGCAGCCGCTTAGGGGTACTCTCCTACAATGAGCAGTTCTTC. Protein sequence: CASSRLGVLSYNEQFF.

The genes are TRBV5-1 and TRBJ2-1; D is ambiguous. The CDR3 has 16 residues. CDR1 is SGHRS, CDR2 YFSETQ, per germline. Trimming stripped 1 base from V and 10 bases from J, with 21 bases between. In nucleotides, the CDR3 is TGCGCCAGCAGCTTGCTCCCTAGTAGATACGATAGAGAGCAGTTCTTC. Residues: CASSLLPSRYDREQFF.

This chain uses TRBV9 with TRBJ2-7; D unclear. Germline lookup yields CDR1 SGDLS and CDR2 YYNGEE. This CDR3 is built from 13 residues. Trimming left V 0 bases short and J 1 base short, with 5 bases between. The CDR3 region has the DNA TGTGCCAGCAGCGTAGGGGTATCCTACGAGCAGTACTTC. Translated, it gives CASSVGVSYEQYF.

V gene TRBV2 combines with J gene TRBJ2-6, with D perhaps TRBD1 or TRBD2 (5 bases each). Germline assignment: CDR1 SNHLY and CDR2 FYNNEI. The CDR3 is 18 amino acids. V was shortened by 7 bases and J by 4 bases, with 23 bases between the two germline ends. The CDR3 protein is CASILRDGSLGGANVLTF. CDR3 coding DNA: TGTGCCAGCATCCTCCGGGACGGATCTCTGGGAGGGGCCAACGTCCTGACTTTC.

This clone appeared many times. The rearrangement uses TRBV27 and TRBJ2-5; D perhaps matches TRBD1 (5 bases). The CDR3 length is 13 residues. Germline values: CDR1 MNHEY, CDR2 SMNVEV (reference sequence). The V and J ends lost 6 bases and 5 bases respectively, with 13 bases between them. CDR3 nucleotides: TGTGCCAGCAGCATACACAGGTCGGAGACCCAGTACTTC. It yields the protein CASSIHRSETQYF.

This clone was observed a few times. This rearrangement joins TRBV5-1 to TRBJ2-5; 9 bases are shared with TRBD1. Trimming at V came to 4 bases and at J to 0 bases, leaving 1 base not matched to a gene. CDR1 is SGHRS, CDR2 YFSETQ, per germline. The length of the CDR3 is 14 residues. The CDR3 coding sequence is TGCGCCAGCAGCAGGACAGGGGACCAAGAGACCCAGTACTTC. This translates into CASSRTGDQETQYF.

This clone was counted between two and nine times. The gene calls are TRBV28 and TRBJ2-1, with a possible D match to TRBD2 (6 bases). V lost 3 bases and J lost 4, with 10 bases in between. The CDR3 is 14 amino acids. Germline V gene data show CDR1 as MDHEN and CDR2 as SYDVKM. As DNA, the CDR3 is TGTGCCAGCAGTTTCGGGAGTACGTACAATGAGCAGTTCTTC. Its translation: CASSFGSTYNEQFF.

This clone showed up just a few times. V and J are TRBV18 and TRBJ2-7; D might be TRBD1 (5 bases). The germline V gene has CDR1 KGHSH and CDR2 LQKENI. The length of the CDR3 is 15 residues. The V and J ends lost 2 bases and 3 bases respectively, with 14 bases between them. The CDR3 DNA reads TGTGCCAGCTCACCAGATCTCCAGGGCCTCTACGAGCAGTACTTC. Residues: CASSPDLQGLYEQYF. Using reference TRBV18 and TRBJ2-7 for the parts outside the CDR3, the full variable domain is NAGVMQNPRHLVRRRGQEARLRCSPMKGHSHVYWYRQLPEEGLKFMVYLQKENIIDESGMPKERFSAEFPKEGPSILRIQQVVRGDSAAYFCASSPDLQGLYEQYFGPGTRLTVT.

The chain links TRBV9 to TRBJ1-6, with 7 nucleotides matching TRBD1. CDR3 size: 17 residues. The junction had 9 bases not matched to a gene; V was cut back by 0 bases and J by 6 bases. Germline CDR1 reads SGDLS; CDR2 reads YYNGEE. The DNA of the CDR3 is TGTGCCAGCAGCGTAGCCCCCCCCGGACAGGTTAATTCACCCCTCCACTTT. Translating gives CASSVAPPGQVNSPLHF.

This clone occurred a few times. This chain joins TRBV5-1 and TRBJ2-1; the match to TRBD2 covers 9 bases. This CDR3 contains 16 residues. The germline V gene encodes CDR1 SGHRS and CDR2 YFSETQ. V gave up 0 bases and J gave up 3 bases; unmatched junction bases: 4. The CDR3 loop is CASSLGVAGDYNEQFF. DNA of the CDR3: TGCGCCAGCAGCTTGGGGGTAGCGGGAGACTACAATGAGCAGTTCTTC.

This clone has only a few counts. V is TRBV2 and J is TRBJ1-2; 9 bases map to TRBD1. CDR1 SNHLY and CDR2 FYNNEI come from the germline V gene. J gave up 6 bases and V 4 bases, and 6 bases lay outside the gene matches. CDR3 size: 14 residues. For the CDR3, the DNA is TGTGCCAGCAGTGCAACAGGGGGCAATCATGGCTACACCTTC. As protein: CASSATGGNHGYTF.

This chain connects TRBV21-1 to TRBJ2-3; TRBD1, the table's D call, lacks a check against the DNA. TRBV21-1 is flagged as a pseudogene. The CDR3 contains 18 residues. In DNA form, the CDR3 reads TGTGCCAGCGGCTACGAACTCCAACAGGGTGCTGATGGAGATACGCAGTATTTT. Its protein product is CASGYELQQGADGDTQYF.

Note on this clone: This sample includes further DNA sequences coding for the same CDR3. This sequence joins TRBV28 and TRBJ2-7; D might be TRBD1 (5 bases). This CDR3 spans 12 amino acids. Germline-derived CDR1 and CDR2 are MDHEN and SYDVKM. Trimming took 6 bases from V and 3 from J, leaving 9 bases between them. CDR3 DNA: TGTGCCAGCAGAGACAGATACTACGAGCAGTACTTC. It yields the protein CASRDRYYEQYF.

The genes are TRBV6-1 and TRBJ2-2; perhaps D is TRBD1 or TRBD2 (6 bases each). The CDR3 sequence is 17 residues long. Germline V gene lookup returns CDR1 MNHNS and CDR2 SASEGT. V was pared by 2 bases and J by 4 bases, with 17 bases between. This CDR3 is CASSEYRGARATGELFF. In nucleotides, the CDR3 is TGTGCCAGCAGTGAATATAGGGGGGCGCGGGCCACCGGGGAGCTGTTTTTT.

This clone was observed a handful of times. The V and J genes are TRBV6-5 and TRBJ2-7, with TRBD1 matching 8 bases. CDR1 and CDR2 (germline): MNHEY, SVGAGI. After removal of 3 bases from V and 2 bases from J, the junction contained 3 bases not matched to a gene. This CDR3 comprises 14 residues. The CDR3 sequence: CASSYLQGAYEQYF. The CDR3 bases are TGTGCCAGCAGTTATTTACAGGGGGCCTACGAGCAGTACTTC.

The chain has TRBV4-3 and TRBJ2-7, with D perhaps TRBD2 (6 bases). Germline CDR1 reads LGHNA; CDR2 reads YSLEER. Trimming took off 4 bases at V and 2 bases at J, with 24 bases between the two ends. The CDR3 is made up of 18 amino acids. The CDR3 bases are TGCGCCAGCAGCCCCGGGGTGGGGGAGGCGGGAAATCCCTACGAGCAGTACTTC. Protein sequence: CASSPGVGEAGNPYEQYF.

V is TRBV19 and J is TRBJ1-2; a possible D gene is TRBD1 (5 bases). Deletions cut 6 bases from V and 3 bases from J, with 14 bases between. The CDR3 is 14 residues long. Germline CDR1 LNHDA, CDR2 SQIVND (reference sequence). CDR3 DNA: TGTGCCAGTAGGACTCCGGGACGGCACTATGGCTACACCTTC. Its protein is CASRTPGRHYGYTF.

The rearrangement joins TRBV7-9 to TRBJ1-1; D is undetermined. The CDR3 covers 14 residues. Germline-derived CDR1 and CDR2 are SEHNR and FQNEAQ (reference sequence). V was cut by 4 bases and J by 4 bases, with 13 bases left in between. The CDR3 loop reads CASSYIGRATEAFF. CDR3 in DNA: TGTGCCAGCAGCTACATAGGGAGGGCCACTGAAGCTTTCTTT.

A few counts support this clone. V gene TRBV7-9 combines with J gene TRBJ2-4, with a possible D match to TRBD2 (7 bases). Trimming stripped 1 base from V and 15 bases from J, with 10 bases between. This CDR3 contains 11 residues. Germline-derived CDR1 and CDR2 are SEHNR and FQNEAQ (reference sequence). This CDR3 is CASSLGGGWYF. CDR3 bases: TGTGCCAGCAGCTTAGGCGGGGGCTGGTACTTC. Variable domain in full (rest from reference TRBV7-9 and TRBJ2-4): DTGVSQNPRHKITKRGQNVTFRCDPISEHNRLYWYRQTLGQGPEFLTYFQNEAQLEKSRLLSDRFSAERPKGSFSTLEIQRTEQGDSAMYLCASSLGGGWYFGAGTRLSVL.

The rearrangement joins TRBV29-1 to TRBJ1-5, with D possibly TRBD1 on 5 matching bases. The CDR3 is made up of 15 amino acids. Trimming shortened V by 4 bases and J by 0 bases, and 13 bases separated the two germline ends. Germline V gene data show CDR1 as SQVTM and CDR2 as ANQGSEA. CDR3 sequence: CSVGETATSNQPQHF. CDR3 DNA: TGCAGCGTTGGCGAGACAGCGACTAGCAATCAGCCCCAGCATTTT. The full variable domain, in which reference TRBV29-1 and TRBJ1-5 provide the parts outside the CDR3, is SAVISQKPSRDICQRGTSLTIQCQVDSQVTMMFWYRQQPGQSLTLIATANQGSEATYESGFVIDKFPISRPNLTFSTLTVSNMSPEDSSIYLCSVGETATSNQPQHFGDGTRLSIL.

The V and J genes are TRBV6-6 and TRBJ1-2; D gene ambiguous. Trimming took off 5 bases at V and 6 bases at J, with 13 bases between the two ends. Looked up from germline, CDR1 is MNHNY and CDR2 is SVGAGI (reference sequence). The CDR3 is 13 amino acids. The CDR3 coding sequence is TGTGCCAGCAGTAGTTGGGGAGGAGATGGCTACACCTTC. It yields the protein CASSSWGGDGYTF.

V gene TRBV7-2 combines with J gene TRBJ1-4, with no clear D. The CDR3 contains 16 residues. The germline V and J ends were trimmed by 5 bases and 6 bases, with 19 bases remaining between them. The germline V gene encodes CDR1 SGHTA and CDR2 FQGNSA. Here the CDR3 reads CASSPGWWTGDEKLFF. The CDR3, as DNA: TGTGCCAGCAGCCCTGGATGGTGGACCGGGGATGAAAAACTGTTTTTT.

The CDR3 DNA follows: TGTGCCATCAGGGGATCCTCTGGGGCCAACGTCCTGACTTTC. It encodes CAIRGSSGANVLTF. The chain links TRBV10-3 to TRBJ2-6, with no clear D. Germline lookup yields CDR1 ENHRY and CDR2 SYGVKD. V was cut by 6 bases and J by 0 bases, with 6 bases left in between. The CDR3 loop spans 14 amino acids.